What follows are 8 T cell receptor beta chains derived from one specimen sequenced in a study of cytomegalovirus exposure and HLA in healthy donors. Primers for the PCR totalled 60 Vbeta and 13 Jbeta. Repertoires were generated with immunoSEQ multiplex PCR, while TCRdb's copy carries only in-frame clones and drops some. The table lists approximately 180,000 clones, approximately 80% of them singletons, with about 2.2% in the top ten. Sequenced input: PBMCs. The source of these receptors is a woman in her 30s in good health and CMV-seronegative.

This rearrangement joins TRBV6-1 to TRBJ2-7; TRBD2 is a possible D gene (6 bases). CDR3 length equals 12 residues. V was pared by 7 bases and J by 5 bases, with 12 bases between. Germline CDR1 MNHNS, CDR2 SASEGT. The CDR3 loop reads CASNGEVHEQYF. CDR3 nucleotide sequence: TGTGCCAGCAACGGGGAGGTCCACGAGCAGTACTTC.

The V and J genes are TRBV5-1 and TRBJ2-2, with 13 positions matching TRBD2. CDR3 length: 19 residues. CDR1 is SGHRS, CDR2 YFSETQ, per germline. V lost 0 bases, J lost 3 bases, and 8 bases stayed unmatched. For the CDR3, the DNA is TGCGCCAGCAGCTTGGGGCGCGGGACTAGCGGGAAGGACACCGGGGAGCTGTTTTTT. Its protein product is CASSLGRGTSGKDTGELFF.

This clone was observed once. J is TRBJ1-6 and V is TRBV14, with 7 bases matching TRBD1. Trimming removed 4 bases from V and 6 bases from J; junction bases left unmatched: 3. Per germline, CDR1 SGHDN and CDR2 FVKESK. This CDR3 spans 14 amino acids. This CDR3 reads CASSRQGSNSPLHF. CDR3 DNA sequence: TGTGCCAGCAGCCGACAGGGTAGTAATTCACCCCTCCACTTT.

J is TRBJ2-5 and V is TRBV7-9, with D unresolved. CDR3 length: 12 residues. Germline values: CDR1 SEHNR, CDR2 FQNEAQ (reference sequence). The V and J ends lost 1 base and 5 bases respectively, with 5 bases between them. CDR3 DNA sequence: TGTGCCAGCAGCTTAGTGTCGGAGACCCAGTACTTC. Translation gives CASSLVSETQYF.

This chain joins TRBV5-5 and TRBJ2-7; the match to TRBD1 covers 8 bases. There are 13 residues in the CDR3. V was pared by 9 bases and J by 0 bases, with 5 bases of the junction left unmatched. Germline CDR1 reads SGHKS; CDR2 reads YYEKEE (reference sequence). Here the CDR3 DNA reads TGTGCCACCAGGACAGGGCCCTCCTACGAGCAGTACTTC. Amino acids: CATRTGPSYEQYF.

In this sample, this clone turned up once. The genes are TRBV10-1 and TRBJ2-1; possibly TRBD2 for D (5 bases). The CDR3 runs to 16 residues. Germline values: CDR1 WNHNN, CDR2 SYGVQD (reference sequence). Between the trimmed V and J ends, which lost 3 bases and 3 bases, there was a span of 15 bases. The CDR3 loop is CASSERAGGYYNEQFF. The DNA for the CDR3 is TGCGCCAGCAGTGAACGGGCGGGCGGGTACTACAATGAGCAGTTCTTC.

V usage is TRBV5-4 and J usage is TRBJ2-1; the D gene is possibly TRBD2 (6 bases). The CDR3 consists of 16 residues. Germline lookup yields CDR1 SGHNT and CDR2 YYREEE (reference sequence). The V and J ends lost 5 bases and 6 bases respectively, with 21 bases between them. The CDR3 coding sequence is TGTGCCAGCAGTCCGGGTCGCCAAGTCGGGGGCAATGAGCAGTTCTTC. Residues: CASSPGRQVGGNEQFF.

J is TRBJ2-5 and V is TRBV19; 9 bases are shared with TRBD2. The CDR3 length is 16 residues. Germline V gene lookup returns CDR1 LNHDA and CDR2 SQIVND (reference sequence). V was pared by 0 bases and J by 3 bases, with 5 bases of the junction left unmatched. CDR3 protein: CASSIDSGGSEETQYF. The CDR3 region has the DNA TGTGCCAGTAGTATAGACAGCGGGGGGTCTGAAGAGACCCAGTACTTC. Based on the CDR3 plus reference TRBV19 and TRBJ2-5, the full variable domain is DGGITQSPKYLFRKEGQNVTLSCEQNLNHDAMYWYRQDPGQGLRLIYYSQIVNDFQKGDIAEGYSVSREKKESFPLTVTSAQKNPTAFYLCASSIDSGGSEETQYFGPGTRLLVL.